A selection of T cell receptor beta chains follows, all from one sample in a study of cytomegalovirus exposure and HLA in healthy donors. Method: immunoSEQ multiplex PCR; TCRdb's copy keeps in-frame clones and lacks some. The sample lists 110,000 or so clones, approximately 80% seen once, with roughly 6% in the top ten. The sequencing input was PBMCs. The receptors originated from a man aged 18 to 30 in good health and CMV-seropositive. The CDR3 runs from the conserved cysteine through the conserved F or W. D genes are given only for firm matches. Not all rows give a size; the values are once, few, many and, for expanded clones, a class.

CDR3 protein | CDR3 DNA | clone size | J gene | V gene | D gene
CASSRGNPNTEAFF | TGTGCCAGCAGCAGGGGGAACCCGAACACTGAAGCTTTCTTT | NA | TRBJ1-1 | TRBV7-8 | NA
CASSLIVETEAFF | TGTGCCAGCAGCTTGATAGTCGAAACTGAAGCTTTCTTT | NA | TRBJ1-1 | TRBV5-8 | NA
CASSLGDRGYEQFF | TGCGCCAGCAGCTTGGGGGACAGGGGCTATGAGCAGTTCTTC | NA | TRBJ2-1 | TRBV5-1 | TRBD1
CASSPGGNTEAFF | TGTGCCAGCAGCCCAGGGGGGAACACTGAAGCTTTCTTT | few | TRBJ1-1 | TRBV5-4 | TRBD1
CATIGGASNQPQHF | TGCGCCACGATTGGCGGAGCCTCCAATCAGCCCCAGCATTTT | NA | TRBJ1-5 | TRBV10-1 | NA
CASSLQGGYTEAFF | TGTGCCAGCAGCCTACAGGGGGGATACACTGAAGCTTTCTTT | NA | TRBJ1-1 | TRBV9 | TRBD1
CASSLDQGLGRSEQFF | TGTGCCAGCAGCTTAGATCAAGGACTAGGTCGGAGTGAGCAGTTCTTC | NA | TRBJ2-1 | TRBV11-2 | TRBD2
CANGHWRGYTF | TGTGCCAACGGACATTGGCGCGGCTACACCTTC | once | TRBJ1-2 | TRBV4-2 | NA
CASSTGIGYTF | TGTGCCAGCAGCACAGGGATAGGCTACACCTTC | NA | TRBJ1-2 | TRBV2 | NA
CASSDQGVNEQFF | TGCGCCAGCAGTGACCAGGGGGTCAATGAGCAGTTCTTC | NA | TRBJ2-1 | TRBV10-1 | TRBD1
CASRIYDTEGTEAFF | TGTGCCAGCCGGATTTATGACACCGAGGGCACTGAAGCTTTCTTT | few | TRBJ1-1 | TRBV2 | NA
CASATPRGPKPQHF | TGTGCCAGCGCAACTCCTCGAGGGCCAAAGCCCCAGCATTTT | NA | TRBJ1-5 | TRBV28 | NA
CASSWEGSSYNSPLHF | TGTGCCAGCAGTTGGGAGGGCAGCTCCTATAATTCACCCCTCCACTTT | few | TRBJ1-6 | TRBV13 | NA
CASSLGGQGYNSPLHF | TGCGCCAGCAGCTTGGGGGGCCAGGGTTATAATTCACCCCTCCACTTT | NA | TRBJ1-6 | TRBV5-1 | NA
CAWSVLGQGVEKLFF | TGTGCCTGGAGTGTACTAGGACAGGGGGTTGAAAAACTGTTTTTT | few | TRBJ1-4 | TRBV30 | TRBD1
CASSPSQGAGLAGTEAFF | TGCGCCAGCAGCCCCTCACAGGGGGCTGGTTTAGCGGGAACTGAAGCTTTCTTT | NA | TRBJ1-1 | TRBV5-1 | TRBD1
CAGGVIDTEAFF | TGTGCCGGCGGGGTTATCGACACTGAAGCTTTCTTT | once | TRBJ1-1 | TRBV18 | NA
CASSEPGLGGGEKLFF | TGTGCCAGCAGTGAACCTGGGTTGGGCGGGGGTGAAAAACTGTTTTTT | few | TRBJ1-4 | TRBV25-1 | NA
CASNSDRENIRGLTF | TGTGCCAGCAACTCCGACAGGGAAAACATTCGCGGCCTGACTTTC | NA | TRBJ2-6 | TRBV7-6 | TRBD1
CASSLWSGRESTDTQYF | TGCGCCAGCAGCTTGTGGAGCGGGAGGGAGAGCACAGATACGCAGTATTTT | NA | TRBJ2-3 | TRBV5-1 | TRBD2
CASSWVLGKAFF | TGTGCCAGTAGCTGGGTTTTGGGCAAAGCTTTCTTT | NA | TRBJ1-1 | TRBV19 | NA
CATGYSTDTQYF | TGTGCGACCGGGTATAGCACAGATACGCAGTATTTT | few | TRBJ2-3 | TRBV6-5 | NA
CASSPGRNTYGYTF | TGTGCCAGCTCACCGGGCCGAAACACCTATGGCTACACCTTC | NA | TRBJ1-2 | TRBV18 | NA
CASSHPGDRGDNEQFF | TGCGCCAGCAGCCACCCCGGGGACAGGGGCGATAATGAGCAGTTCTTC | NA | TRBJ2-1 | TRBV5-1 | TRBD1
CSVAHRDRTSSGANVLTF | TGCAGCGTTGCCCACCGGGACAGAACAAGCTCTGGGGCCAACGTCCTGACTTTC | NA | TRBJ2-6 | TRBV29-1 | TRBD1
CVTKGLDPWETQYF | TGCGTCACCAAAGGACTAGACCCGTGGGAGACCCAGTACTTC | NA | TRBJ2-5 | TRBV10-2 | TRBD2
CATTTGTGWLYGYTF | TGTGCCACCACCACCGGGACAGGGTGGCTCTATGGCTACACCTTC | NA | TRBJ1-2 | TRBV19 | TRBD1
CASSFDRGGSPLHF | TGTGCCAGCAGTTTTGACAGGGGTGGTTCACCCCTCCACTTT | NA | TRBJ1-6 | TRBV27 | TRBD1
CASSPQTGRSETQYF | TGTGCCAGCTCACCCCAGACAGGGCGGTCGGAGACCCAGTACTTC | NA | TRBJ2-5 | TRBV18 | TRBD1
CASSSGTGDYEQYF | TGCGCCAGCAGCTCCGGGACAGGGGACTACGAGCAGTACTTC | NA | TRBJ2-7 | TRBV5-1 | TRBD1
CATSRDRAGVRETQYF | TGTGCCACCAGCAGAGACCGGGCAGGGGTCAGGGAGACCCAGTACTTC | NA | TRBJ2-5 | TRBV15 | NA
CASSNSGRAYNEQFF | TGTGCCAGCAGCAATAGCGGGAGGGCCTACAATGAGCAGTTCTTC | NA | TRBJ2-1 | TRBV9 | TRBD2
CASSLSRTWGPQHF | TGTGCCAGCAGTTTGTCACGGACTTGGGGGCCCCAGCATTTT | once | TRBJ1-5 | TRBV27 | NA
CASSYSTAGGQETQYF | TGTGCCAGCAGTTACTCGACAGCGGGGGGGCAAGAGACCCAGTACTTC | NA | TRBJ2-5 | TRBV6-5 | TRBD2
CASRVGTAEAFF | TGTGCCAGCAGGGTCGGGACAGCTGAAGCTTTCTTT | NA | TRBJ1-1 | TRBV28 | TRBD1
CASSYSGGGGGYGYTF | TGTGCCAGCAGTTACTCGGGGGGAGGCGGGGGCTATGGCTACACCTTC | few | TRBJ1-2 | TRBV6-5 | NA
CASSKWHQPQHF | TGTGCCAGCAGCAAATGGCATCAGCCCCAGCATTTT | NA | TRBJ1-5 | TRBV21-1 | NA
CASSEVMGGGYGYTF | TGTGCCAGCAGTGAAGTAATGGGAGGAGGCTATGGCTACACCTTC | NA | TRBJ1-2 | TRBV6-1 | NA
CASRSYRDRPYEQYF | TGTGCCAGCAGGTCCTACCGGGACAGACCCTACGAGCAGTACTTC | few | TRBJ2-7 | TRBV7-8 | TRBD1
CASTKTSGGQETQYF | TGTGCCAGCACCAAGACTAGCGGGGGGCAAGAGACCCAGTACTTC | NA | TRBJ2-5 | TRBV7-2 | TRBD2
CASSPLSAGGGNEQFF | TGTGCCAGCTCACCACTCTCGGCGGGAGGAGGGAATGAGCAGTTCTTC | NA | TRBJ2-1 | TRBV18 | TRBD2
CAWSGTGNQPQHF | TGTGCCTGGAGTGGGACAGGGAATCAGCCCCAGCATTTT | NA | TRBJ1-5 | TRBV30 | TRBD1
CASFNGGERDGYTF | TGTGCCAGCTTTAATGGAGGTGAAAGGGATGGCTACACCTTC | NA | TRBJ1-2 | TRBV5-6 | NA
CASSEAPGGLSGNTIYF | TGTGCCAGCAGTGAAGCGCCCGGGGGACTCTCTGGAAACACCATATATTTT | NA | TRBJ1-3 | TRBV2 | NA
CASGRASATPYNEQFF | TGCGCCAGCGGTCGGGCTAGCGCTACCCCCTACAATGAGCAGTTCTTC | NA | TRBJ2-1 | TRBV4-1 | NA
CAWSPGTGTGGGYTF | TGTGCCTGGAGCCCCGGGACCGGGACAGGGGGTGGCTACACCTTC | NA | TRBJ1-2 | TRBV30 | TRBD1
CASSLNGLGLAGDTQYF | TGCGCCAGCAGCCTCAACGGCCTGGGACTAGCGGGAGATACGCAGTATTTT | NA | TRBJ2-3 | TRBV5-1 | TRBD2
CASSRAAGGLVNEQFF | TGTGCCAGCAGCCGAGCCGCGGGGGGGCTTGTCAATGAGCAGTTCTTC | once | TRBJ2-1 | TRBV14 | TRBD2
CASSPGQGSTGELFF | TGTGCCAGCAGCCCCGGACAGGGGTCCACCGGGGAGCTGTTTTTT | NA | TRBJ2-2 | TRBV6-6 | TRBD1